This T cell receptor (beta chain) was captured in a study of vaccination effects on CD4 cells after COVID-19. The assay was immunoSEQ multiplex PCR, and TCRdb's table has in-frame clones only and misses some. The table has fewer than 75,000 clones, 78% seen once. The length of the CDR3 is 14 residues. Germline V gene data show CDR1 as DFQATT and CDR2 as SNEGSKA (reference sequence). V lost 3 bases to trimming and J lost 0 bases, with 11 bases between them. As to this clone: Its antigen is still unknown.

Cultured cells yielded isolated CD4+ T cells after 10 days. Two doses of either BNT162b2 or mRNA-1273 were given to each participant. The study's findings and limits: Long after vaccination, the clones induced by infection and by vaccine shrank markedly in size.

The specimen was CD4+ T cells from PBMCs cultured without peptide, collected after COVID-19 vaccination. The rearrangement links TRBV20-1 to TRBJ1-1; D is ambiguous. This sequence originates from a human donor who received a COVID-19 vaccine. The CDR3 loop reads CSASGPQMNTEAFF. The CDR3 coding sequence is TGCAGTGCTAGTGGGCCACAGATGAACACTGAAGCTTTCTTT.